Below, 13 T cell receptor beta chains from the same sample are listed, as sequenced in a study of immune heterogeneity within non-small cell lung tumors. The TCR beta CDR3 region was amplified by multiplex PCR employing 32 V and 13 J primers. MiXCR, applied by TCRdb to the multiplex PCR reads, yields one record per CDR3 protein. This table has some 15,000 distinct CDR3 sequences, over 25% appearing once. The template for each sample was 600 ng of genomic DNA, which had been extracted from bulk tumor tissue. Multiple widely separated biopsies were taken from each primary tumor at surgery. Curative surgery was undertaken by patients, who had untreated, newly diagnosed non-small cell lung cancer. Material for sequencing was lung tumor tissue. The source is a woman aged 50 to 65 with non-small cell lung cancer.

On this clonotype itself: This clone may be a read error of a much larger clone one base away. The chain has TRBV5-4 and TRBJ1-3; no firm D call. Germline V gives CDR1 SGHNT, CDR2 YYREEE (reference sequence). The CDR3 sequence is 14 residues long. The CDR3 spells CASSLGQSGNTTYF. The CDR3 DNA sequence: TGTGCCAGCAGCTTGGGACAAAGTGGAAACACCACATATTTT.

The chain combines TRBV7-9 with TRBJ1-2, with 10 nucleotides matching TRBD1. In germline, CDR1 is SEHNR, CDR2 FQNEAQ (reference sequence). There are 14 residues in the CDR3. The trim removed 5 bases at V and 9 bases at J, leaving 9 bases unmatched. The CDR3 region is CASSPWTGGFCYTF. The CDR3 DNA follows: TGTGCCAGCAGCCCATGGACAGGGGGATTTTGCTACACCTTC. Together with reference TRBV7-9 and TRBJ1-2, the CDR3 gives the full variable domain: DTGVSQNPRHKITKRGQNVTFRCDPISEHNRLYWYRQTLGQGPEFLTYFQNEAQLEKSRLLSDRFSAERPKGSFSTLEIQRTEQGDSAMYLCASSPWTGGFCYTFGSGTRLTVV.

This chain joins TRBV5-1 and TRBJ2-3; D gene unclear. Trimming left V 3 bases short and J 6 bases short, with 17 bases between. CDR3 length: 15 residues. Germline CDR1 is SGHRS and CDR2 is YFSETQ. In DNA, the CDR3 is TGCGCCAGCAGCTCGATGGGCCCCTCGGAGGATACGCAGTATTTT. Amino acid sequence: CASSSMGPSEDTQYF.

The chain combines TRBV4-1 with TRBJ2-5, with TRBD2 matching 14 bases. V lost 3 bases, J lost 4 bases, and 4 bases stayed unmatched. Per germline, CDR1 MGHRA and CDR2 YSYEKL. The CDR3 loop spans 16 amino acids. The CDR3, as DNA: TGCGCCAGCAGCCAGGGGACTAGCGGGAGAGGAGAGACCCAGTACTTC. It yields the protein CASSQGTSGRGETQYF.

In this sample, this clonotype is medium-sized (0.01 to 0.1%). The rearrangement links TRBV4-1 to TRBJ1-4, with D possibly matching TRBD1 (5 bases). V dropped 0 bases and J dropped 4 bases, with 12 bases sitting between them. The CDR3 contains 16 residues. Germline CDR1 MGHRA, CDR2 YSYEKL. CDR3 loop: CASSQEDRRSNEKLFF. The CDR3 bases are TGCGCCAGCAGCCAAGAAGACAGACGGAGTAATGAAAAACTGTTTTTT.

The J gene is TRBJ1-1, the V gene TRBV7-8, with a weak D call TRBD1 (6 bases). Germline loops: CDR1 SGHVS, CDR2 FQNEAQ. Trimming took 5 bases from V and 5 from J, leaving 12 bases between them. The CDR3 contains 13 residues. This chain's CDR3 is CASSAQGSTEAFF. CDR3 DNA: TGTGCCAGCAGCGCGCAGGGGTCGACTGAAGCTTTCTTT.

The chain couples TRBV14 to TRBJ2-1, with D tentatively TRBD1 (5 bases). The CDR3 runs 14 residues. Trimming removed 5 bases from V and 3 bases from J, with 11 bases in between. CDR1 is SGHDN and CDR2 is FVKESK in the germline V gene. CDR3 coding DNA: TGTGCCAGCAGCAAGGGGCGTTTCTACAATGAGCAGTTCTTC. This sequence encodes CASSKGRFYNEQFF.

This clonotype was seen only a few times. This chain joins TRBV5-1 and TRBJ2-7; D not certain. The V gene lost 2 bases and the J gene lost 6 bases, with 12 bases spanning the gap. Germline lookup yields CDR1 SGHRS and CDR2 YFSETQ. CDR3 size: 13 residues. CDR3 DNA: TGCGCCAGCAGCTTATCCGGTCTCGGCGAGCAGTACTTC. It translates to CASSLSGLGEQYF.

This clonotype was seen a handful of times. This rearrangement joins TRBV7-2 to TRBJ2-7; D is ambiguous. Germline V CDR1 and CDR2: SGHTA, FQGNSA. The CDR3 is 13 amino acids. V lost 4 bases, J lost 3 bases, and 10 bases lay in between. Here the CDR3 reads CASSSQVYYEQYF. The CDR3 DNA follows: TGTGCCAGCAGCTCGCAAGTCTACTACGAGCAGTACTTC.

This sequence joins TRBV4-1 and TRBJ2-7; TRBD1 agrees at 11 bases. The V gene end was trimmed by 1 base and the J gene end by 3 bases; junction bases not matched to a gene: 14. Germline-derived CDR1 and CDR2 are MGHRA and YSYEKL. The CDR3 totals 19 residues. CDR3 sequence (DNA): TGCGCCAGCAGCCAAGTTTCAGGACAGGGGGCTCTAGGGAGCTACGAGCAGTACTTC. Residues: CASSQVSGQGALGSYEQYF.

In this sample, this clonotype turned up many times. The chain couples TRBV6-1 to TRBJ2-1, with TRBD2 identical over 12 bases. With 5 bases clipped from V and 6 bases from J, the junction kept 2 bases outside the gene matches. The CDR3 is made up of 14 amino acids. CDR1 is MNHNS, CDR2 SASEGT, per germline. CDR3 protein: CASSSSGRANEQFF. CDR3 DNA: TGTGCCAGCAGTTCTAGCGGGAGGGCCAATGAGCAGTTCTTC.

For this clonotype: It may be a read error: a sequence one base away is much more abundant. The chain is built from TRBV11-2 and TRBJ2-2; D possibly matches TRBD1 or TRBD2 (5 bases each). Per germline, CDR1 SGHAT and CDR2 FQNNGV. The CDR3 is made up of 16 amino acids. The CDR3 region is CANSLILPGAAGELFF. The CDR3 DNA is TGTGCCAACAGCTTAATTCTACCCGGGGCGGCCGGGGAGCTGTTTTTT.

On this clonotype: One end of the junction does not line up with germline, which may come from a read error. The genes are TRBV6-5 and TRBJ1-1, with TRBD1 matching 7 bases. Germline V gene data show CDR1 as MNHEY and CDR2 as SVGAGI. The CDR3 is 18 amino acids. Here the CDR3 DNA reads TGTGCCAGCAGTTACTCCCTATCGGGGACAGTCCTTAGCCCTGAAGCTTTGTTT. Translating gives CASSYSLSGTVLSPEALF.